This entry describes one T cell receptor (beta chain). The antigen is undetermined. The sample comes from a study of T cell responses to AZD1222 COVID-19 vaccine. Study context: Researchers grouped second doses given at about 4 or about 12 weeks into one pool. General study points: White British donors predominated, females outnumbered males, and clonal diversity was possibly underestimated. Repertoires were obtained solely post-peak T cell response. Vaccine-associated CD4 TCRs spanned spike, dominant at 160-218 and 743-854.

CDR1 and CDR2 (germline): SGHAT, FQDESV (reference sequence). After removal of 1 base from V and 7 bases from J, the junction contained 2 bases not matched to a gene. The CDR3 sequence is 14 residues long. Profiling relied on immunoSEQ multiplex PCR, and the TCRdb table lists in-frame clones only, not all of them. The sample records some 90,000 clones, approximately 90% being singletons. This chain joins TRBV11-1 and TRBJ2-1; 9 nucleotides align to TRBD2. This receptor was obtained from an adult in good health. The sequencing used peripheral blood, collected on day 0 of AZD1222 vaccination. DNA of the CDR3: TGTGCCAGCAGCTTAGTCCTAGCGGGGAATGAGCAGTTCTTC. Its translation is CASSLVLAGNEQFF.